The entry below gives a single T cell receptor (beta chain) sequence along with its context. The antigen is not known. This record belongs to a study of T-cell memory formation after mild COVID-19. For the study at large: Most TCR clusters belonged to a single donor.

A single record per CDR3 protein comes from TCRdb applying MiXCR to the 5' RACE reads. The table has approximately 350,000 distinct CDR3 sequences, 28% seen once. Per germline, CDR1 SEHNR and CDR2 FQNEAQ (reference sequence). The CDR3 sequence is 14 residues long. V trimming: 7 bases; J trimming: 3 bases; junction bases outside the gene matches: 6. Study-level points and caveats: Contracting clones from day 15 to 85 had balanced CD4/CD8; later expanders favoured CD4+. Contracting CD4+ clones were located mainly in CM and EM, and CD8+ clones in EMRA.

What was sequenced was PBMCs or a T cell subset sorted from them (not recorded which). The receptor's source is an adult woman who had mild COVID-19 (a few samples of this study predate the infection). Cell type and time point are not known. The chain is built from TRBV7-9 and TRBJ2-7, with 10 positions matching TRBD1. The CDR3 DNA is TGTGCCAGCAATCCGGGACAGGGGTACTACGAGCAGTACTTC. Amino acids: CASNPGQGYYEQYF.